Reported below is one T cell receptor (beta chain). This table comes from immunoSEQ multiplex PCR, and its TCRdb copy is limited to in-frame clones, with some not included. The sample has some 140,000 clones, approximately 83% seen once; the top ten hold around 10%. This CDR3 comprises 14 residues. J was trimmed by 7 bases and V by 6 bases; bases with no gene match: 7. The germline CDR1 and CDR2 sequences are MNHEY and SVGAGI. This sample is drawn from a study of blood T cell repertoires in COVID-19. The sample comprised peripheral blood. The rearrangement joins TRBV6-5 to TRBJ1-5; TRBD1 matches 9 bases. The receptor comes from a woman in her fifties or sixties with COVID-19, enrolled during active disease. The CDR3 DNA reads TGTGCCAGCAGCGTGGACAGGGGTGGCCAGCCCCAGCATTTT. Translating it yields CASSVDRGGQPQHF.